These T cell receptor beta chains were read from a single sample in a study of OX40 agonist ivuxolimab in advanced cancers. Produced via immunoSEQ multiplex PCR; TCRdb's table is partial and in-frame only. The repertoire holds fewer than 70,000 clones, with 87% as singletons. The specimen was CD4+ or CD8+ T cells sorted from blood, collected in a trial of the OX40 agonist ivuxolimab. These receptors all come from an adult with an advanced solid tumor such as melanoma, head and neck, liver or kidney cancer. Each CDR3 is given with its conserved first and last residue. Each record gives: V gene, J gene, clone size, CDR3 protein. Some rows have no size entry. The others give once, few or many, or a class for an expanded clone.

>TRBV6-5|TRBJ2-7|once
CASSFGENYEQYF
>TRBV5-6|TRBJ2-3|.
CASSRAPDTQYF
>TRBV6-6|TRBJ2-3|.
CATLSGSTDTQYF
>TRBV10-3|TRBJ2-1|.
CAISEDWGFSEQFF
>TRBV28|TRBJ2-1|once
CASRTYNEQFF
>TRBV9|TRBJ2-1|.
CASSSGLASYNEQFF
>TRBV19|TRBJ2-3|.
CASSIGVTDTQYF
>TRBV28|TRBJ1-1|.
CASSLRFQAFF
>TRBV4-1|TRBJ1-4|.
CASSQEKVREKLFF
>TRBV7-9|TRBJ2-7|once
CASSLGVGITYEQYF
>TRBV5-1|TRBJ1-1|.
CATSPGGTEAFF
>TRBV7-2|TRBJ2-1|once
CASSLVGTGAYNEQFF
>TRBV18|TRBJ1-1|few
CASSPVQGEAFF
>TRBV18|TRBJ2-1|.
CASSRTVDRGNYNEQFF
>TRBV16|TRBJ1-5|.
CASSQPRAPQHF
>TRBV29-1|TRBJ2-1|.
CSADRPETGIHNEQFF